The following is a TCR beta chain sequence with its context. The target antigen is unknown. Looked up from germline, CDR1 is DFQATT and CDR2 is SNEGSKA (reference sequence). The length of the CDR3 is 11 residues. V was shortened by 6 bases and J by 3 bases, with 6 bases between the two germline ends. TCRdb's copy holds only in-frame clones and misses some; the assay was immunoSEQ multiplex PCR. Of about 140,000 clones detected, approximately 92% appear once; the ten largest clones hold about 5.5%. The sample belongs to a study of T cell responses to AZD1222 COVID-19 vaccine. Findings and caveats of the study: Spike-specific TCR breadth and depth were elevated following two AZD1222 doses. Across the whole spike, CD4 TCRs peaked at regions 160-218 and 743-854. Mostly white British, mostly female donors; authors suggested clonal diversity may be underestimated.

The chain employs TRBV20-1 and TRBJ1-3, with D unclear. The source of this sequence is an adult in good health. Sequencing was performed on peripheral blood, taken on day 0 of AZD1222 vaccination. CDR3 protein: CSAPFGNTIYF. The CDR3 DNA reads as TGCAGTGCCCCTTTTGGAAACACCATATATTTT.